This T cell receptor beta chain is from a study of control samples from healthy donors and cancer patients. Repertoires were generated with immunoSEQ multiplex PCR, while TCRdb's copy carries only in-frame clones and drops some. Here the sample spans about 57,000 clones, 80% to 95% being singletons. CDR3 size: 16 residues. Germline-derived CDR1 and CDR2 are LGHDT and YNNKEL (reference sequence). V was clipped by 0 bases and J by 0 bases, with 9 bases between them. The specimen was PBMCs. The genes are TRBV3-1 (or the pseudogene TRBV3-2) and TRBJ2-1, with D tentatively TRBD1 (5 bases). This clonotype originated in a young man with colorectal cancer. CDR3 residues: CASSQDWGSSYNEQFF. The CDR3 DNA sequence: TGTGCCAGCAGCCAAGATTGGGGCAGCTCCTACAATGAGCAGTTCTTC.